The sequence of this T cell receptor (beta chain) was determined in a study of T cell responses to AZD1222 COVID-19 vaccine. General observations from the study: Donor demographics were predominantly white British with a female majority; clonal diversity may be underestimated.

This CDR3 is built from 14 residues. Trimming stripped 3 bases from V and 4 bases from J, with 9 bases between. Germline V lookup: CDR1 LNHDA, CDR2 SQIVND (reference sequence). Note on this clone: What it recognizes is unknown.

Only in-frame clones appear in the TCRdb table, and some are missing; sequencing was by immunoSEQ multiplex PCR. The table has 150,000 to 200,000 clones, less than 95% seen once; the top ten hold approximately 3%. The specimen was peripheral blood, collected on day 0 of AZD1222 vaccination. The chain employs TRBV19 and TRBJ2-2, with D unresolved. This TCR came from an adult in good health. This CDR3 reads CASSIVARTGELFF. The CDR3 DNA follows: TGTGCCAGTAGTATTGTAGCTCGCACCGGGGAGCTGTTTTTT.